This T cell receptor (beta chain) was identified in a study of OX40 agonist ivuxolimab in advanced cancers. Comment on this clone: The antigen remains unidentified.

Germline CDR1 reads MNHNY; CDR2 reads SVGAGI (reference sequence). The V end lost 4 bases, the J end lost 4 bases, and 13 bases lay between the germline ends. The CDR3 totals 14 residues. Study-level results: At doses 0.1 to 3.0 mg/kg, CD4+ and CD8+ clones expanded.

Exclusion applied to patients with autoimmune disease history or systemic immunosuppression. TCRdb's copy holds only in-frame clones and misses some; the assay was immunoSEQ multiplex PCR. In the table there are approximately 70,000 clones, approximately 90% of which are singletons. The rearrangement links TRBV6-6 to TRBJ1-1; D is possibly TRBD1 (6 bases). The clonotype originates from an adult with an advanced solid tumor such as melanoma, head and neck, liver or kidney cancer. The specimen was CD4+ or CD8+ T cells sorted from blood, collected in a trial of the OX40 agonist ivuxolimab. The CDR3 DNA is TGTGCCAGCAGTTGGACAGACCTATCCACTGAAGCTTTCTTT. This gives the protein CASSWTDLSTEAFF.